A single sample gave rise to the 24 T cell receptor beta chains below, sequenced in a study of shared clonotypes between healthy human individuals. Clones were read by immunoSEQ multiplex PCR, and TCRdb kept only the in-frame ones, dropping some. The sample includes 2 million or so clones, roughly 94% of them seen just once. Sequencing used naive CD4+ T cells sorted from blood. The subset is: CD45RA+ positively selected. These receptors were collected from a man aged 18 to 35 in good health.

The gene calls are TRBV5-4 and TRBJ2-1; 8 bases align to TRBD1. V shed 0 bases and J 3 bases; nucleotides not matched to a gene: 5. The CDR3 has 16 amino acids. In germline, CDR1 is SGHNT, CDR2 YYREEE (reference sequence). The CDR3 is CASSLGGDRYYNEQFF. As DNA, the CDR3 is TGTGCCAGCAGCTTGGGGGGGGACAGGTACTACAATGAGCAGTTCTTC.

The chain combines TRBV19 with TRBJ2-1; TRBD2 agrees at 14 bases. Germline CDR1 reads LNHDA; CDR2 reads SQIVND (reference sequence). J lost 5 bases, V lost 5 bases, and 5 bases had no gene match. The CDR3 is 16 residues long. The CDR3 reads CASSAGTSGGHNEQFF. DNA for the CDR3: TGTGCCAGTAGTGCCGGGACTAGCGGGGGCCACAATGAGCAGTTCTTC.

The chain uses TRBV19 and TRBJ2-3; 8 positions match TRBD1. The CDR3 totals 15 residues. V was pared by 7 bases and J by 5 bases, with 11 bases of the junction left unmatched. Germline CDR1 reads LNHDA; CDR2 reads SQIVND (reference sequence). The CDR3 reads CASTTRTGTRDTQYF. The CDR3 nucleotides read TGTGCCAGTACCACTAGGACAGGGACGAGAGATACGCAGTATTTT.

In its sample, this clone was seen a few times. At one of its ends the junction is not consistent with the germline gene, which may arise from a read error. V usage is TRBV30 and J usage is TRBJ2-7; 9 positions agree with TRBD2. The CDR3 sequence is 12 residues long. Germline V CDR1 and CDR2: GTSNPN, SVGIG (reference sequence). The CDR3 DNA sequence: TGTGCCTGGGGTCAGACTAGCGGCCTCGTCCACTTC. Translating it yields CAWGQTSGLVHF.

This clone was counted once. The CDR3 spells CATSRGGAGAADTQYF. In nucleotides, the CDR3 is TGTGCCACCAGCAGAGGTGGAGCGGGAGCTGCAGATACGCAGTATTTT. The chain carries TRBV15 and TRBJ2-3; the match to TRBD2 covers 8 bases. The CDR3 covers 16 residues. CDR1 and CDR2 (germline): LNHNV, YYDKDF (reference sequence). V was clipped by 1 base and J by 4 bases; unmatched bases: 7.

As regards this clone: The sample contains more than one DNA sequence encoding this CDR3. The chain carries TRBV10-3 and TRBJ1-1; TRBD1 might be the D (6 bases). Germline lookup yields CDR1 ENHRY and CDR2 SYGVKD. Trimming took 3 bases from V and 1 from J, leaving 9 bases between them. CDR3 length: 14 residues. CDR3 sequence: CAISDRQANTEAFF. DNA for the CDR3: TGTGCCATCAGTGATCGACAGGCGAACACTGAAGCTTTCTTT.

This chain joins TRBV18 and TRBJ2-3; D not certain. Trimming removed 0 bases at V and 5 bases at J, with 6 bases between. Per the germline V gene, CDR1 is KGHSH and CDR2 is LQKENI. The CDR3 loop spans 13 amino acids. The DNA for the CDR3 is TGTGCCAGCTCACCACCCTCCCTAGATACGCAGTATTTT. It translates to CASSPPSLDTQYF.

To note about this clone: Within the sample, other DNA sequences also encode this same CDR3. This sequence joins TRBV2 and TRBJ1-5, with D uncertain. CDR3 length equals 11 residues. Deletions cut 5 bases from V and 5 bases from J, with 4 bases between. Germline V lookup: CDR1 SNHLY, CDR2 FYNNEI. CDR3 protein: CASSSDQPQHF. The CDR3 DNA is TGTGCCAGCAGTTCTGATCAGCCCCAGCATTTT. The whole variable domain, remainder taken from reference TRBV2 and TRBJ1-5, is EPEVTQTPSHQVTQMGQEVILRCVPISNHLYFYWYRQILGQKVEFLVSFYNNEISEKSEIFDDQFSVERPDGSNFTLKIRSTKLEDSAMYFCASSSDQPQHFGDGTRLSIL.

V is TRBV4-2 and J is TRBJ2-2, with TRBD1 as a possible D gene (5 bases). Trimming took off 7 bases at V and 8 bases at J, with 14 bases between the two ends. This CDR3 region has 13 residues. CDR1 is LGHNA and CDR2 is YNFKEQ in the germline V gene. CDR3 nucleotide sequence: TGTGCCAGCACACTCACAGGTGGGGGGGAGCTGTTTTTT. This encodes CASTLTGGGELFF.

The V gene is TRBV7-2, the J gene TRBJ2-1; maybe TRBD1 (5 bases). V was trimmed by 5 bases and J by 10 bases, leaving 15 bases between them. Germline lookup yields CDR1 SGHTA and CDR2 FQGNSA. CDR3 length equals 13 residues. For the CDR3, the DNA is TGTGCCAGCAGCAAAAGACAGACCGGGGAGCAGTTCTTC. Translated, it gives CASSKRQTGEQFF.

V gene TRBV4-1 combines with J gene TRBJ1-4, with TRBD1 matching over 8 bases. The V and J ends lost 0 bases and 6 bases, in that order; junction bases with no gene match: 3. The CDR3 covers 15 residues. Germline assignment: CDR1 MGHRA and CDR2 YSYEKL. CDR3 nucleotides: TGCGCCAGCAGCCAAGATCCAGGGGGCGATGAAAAACTGTTTTTT. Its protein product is CASSQDPGGDEKLFF.

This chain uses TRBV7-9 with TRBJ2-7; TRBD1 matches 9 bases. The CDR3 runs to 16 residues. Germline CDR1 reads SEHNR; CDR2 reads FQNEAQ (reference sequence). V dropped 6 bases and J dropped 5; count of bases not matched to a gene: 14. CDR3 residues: CASSSGTGWKKNEQYF. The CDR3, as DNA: TGTGCCAGCAGTTCCGGGACAGGGTGGAAAAAAAACGAGCAGTACTTC.

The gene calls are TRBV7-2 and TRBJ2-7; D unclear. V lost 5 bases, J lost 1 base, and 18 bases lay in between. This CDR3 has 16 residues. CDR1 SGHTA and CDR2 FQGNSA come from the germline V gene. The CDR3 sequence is CASSPVRAPRSYEQYF. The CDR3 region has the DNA TGTGCCAGCAGCCCGGTTAGGGCCCCGCGATCCTACGAGCAGTACTTC.

CDR3 in amino acids: CASSQLLAGGSAGELFF. For the CDR3, the DNA is TGTGCCAGCAGCCAACTCCTAGCGGGGGGATCCGCCGGGGAGCTGTTTTTT. This chain links TRBV7-6 with TRBJ2-2, with TRBD2 matching 11 bases. The trim removed 5 bases at V and 6 bases at J, leaving 11 bases unmatched. There are 17 residues in the CDR3. Looked up from germline, CDR1 is SGHVS and CDR2 is FNYEAQ.

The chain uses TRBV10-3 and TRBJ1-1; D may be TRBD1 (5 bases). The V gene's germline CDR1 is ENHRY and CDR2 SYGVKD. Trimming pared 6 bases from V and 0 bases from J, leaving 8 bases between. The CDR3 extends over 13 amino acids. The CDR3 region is CAISPDMNTEAFF. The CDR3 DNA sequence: TGTGCCATCAGCCCGGACATGAACACTGAAGCTTTCTTT.

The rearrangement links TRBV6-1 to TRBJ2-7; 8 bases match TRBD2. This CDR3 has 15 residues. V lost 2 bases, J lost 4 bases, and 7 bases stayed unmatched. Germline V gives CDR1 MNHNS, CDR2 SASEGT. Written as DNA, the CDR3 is TGTGCCAGCAGTGAACCCAGCGGGGGAGGGTACGAGCAGTACTTC. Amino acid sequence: CASSEPSGGGYEQYF.

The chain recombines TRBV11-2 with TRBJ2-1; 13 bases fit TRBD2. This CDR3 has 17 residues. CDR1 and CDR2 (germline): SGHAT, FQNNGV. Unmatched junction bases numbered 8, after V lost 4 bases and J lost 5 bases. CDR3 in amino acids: CASSSFRGTSGNNEQFF. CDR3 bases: TGTGCCAGCAGCTCATTTAGGGGGACTAGCGGGAACAATGAGCAGTTCTTC.

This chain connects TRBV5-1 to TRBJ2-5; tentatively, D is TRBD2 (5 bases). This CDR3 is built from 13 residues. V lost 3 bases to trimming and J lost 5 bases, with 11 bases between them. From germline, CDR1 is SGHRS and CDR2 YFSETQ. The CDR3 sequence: CASSYQVAETQYF. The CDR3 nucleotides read TGCGCCAGCAGCTACCAGGTAGCGGAGACCCAGTACTTC.

The CDR3 coding sequence is TGTGCCAGCAGCGCGGGACGGCAGAACACTGAAGCTTTCTTT. Translating gives CASSAGRQNTEAFF. This chain connects TRBV2 to TRBJ1-1, with D possibly being TRBD1 (5 bases). This CDR3 has 14 amino acids. The V and J ends lost 6 bases and 1 base respectively, with 12 bases between them. CDR1 is SNHLY and CDR2 is FYNNEI in the germline V gene.

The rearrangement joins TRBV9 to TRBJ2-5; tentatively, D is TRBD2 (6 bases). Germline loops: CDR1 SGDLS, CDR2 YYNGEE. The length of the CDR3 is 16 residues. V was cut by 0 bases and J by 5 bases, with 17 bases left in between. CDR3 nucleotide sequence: TGTGCCAGCAGCGTAGATGGCGGATTTGGGGGGGAGACCCAGTACTTC. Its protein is CASSVDGGFGGETQYF.

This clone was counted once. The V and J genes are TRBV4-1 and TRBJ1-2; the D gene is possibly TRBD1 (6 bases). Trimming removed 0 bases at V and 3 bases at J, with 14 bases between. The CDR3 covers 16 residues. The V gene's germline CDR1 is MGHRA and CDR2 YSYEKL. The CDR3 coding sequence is TGCGCCAGCAGCCAAGATCTCGGGGGGGCGGACTATGGCTACACCTTC. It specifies CASSQDLGGADYGYTF.

The CDR3 DNA sequence: TGTGCCAGCAGTTTCGACAGGTTCTACTATAATTCACCCCTCCACTTT. Protein: CASSFDRFYYNSPLHF. The rearrangement links TRBV7-9 to TRBJ1-6; perhaps TRBD1 as D (6 bases). Germline-derived CDR1 and CDR2 are SEHNR and FQNEAQ (reference sequence). The V end lost 6 bases, the J end lost 3 bases, and 15 bases lay between the germline ends. The CDR3 has 16 residues.

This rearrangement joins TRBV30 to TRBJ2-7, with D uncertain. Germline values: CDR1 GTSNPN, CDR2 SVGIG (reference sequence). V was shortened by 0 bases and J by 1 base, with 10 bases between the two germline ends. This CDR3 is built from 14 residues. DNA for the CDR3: TGTGCCTGGAGTGTAATGGGGTTATCCTACGAGCAGTACTTC. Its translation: CAWSVMGLSYEQYF.

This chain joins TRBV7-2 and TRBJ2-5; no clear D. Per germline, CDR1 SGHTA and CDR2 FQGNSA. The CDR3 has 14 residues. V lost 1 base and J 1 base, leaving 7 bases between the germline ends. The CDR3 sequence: CASSLVRSQETQYF. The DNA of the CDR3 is TGTGCCAGCAGCTTAGTCAGGTCCCAAGAGACCCAGTACTTC.